The subject of this entry is one TCR beta chain. The V end was cut by 2 bases, the J end by 4 bases, with 12 bases between. There are 14 residues in the CDR3. In germline, CDR1 is MNHEY, CDR2 SVGAGI. This entry is derived from a study of T cell changes during pregnancy in multiple sclerosis. The data were produced by immunoSEQ multiplex PCR, yet TCRdb's version contains in-frame clones alone and is incomplete. This table has tens of thousands of clones, just under 95% appearing once. The sample here was peripheral blood, taken in the second trimester of pregnancy. The chain recombines TRBV6-5 with TRBJ2-7, with D possibly being TRBD1 (6 bases). The TCR sequence derives from a female donor with multiple sclerosis, enrolled in a pregnancy study. CDR3: CASSYGTPQYEQYF. CDR3 in DNA: TGTGCCAGCAGTTACGGGACACCTCAATACGAGCAGTACTTC.